These 18 T cell receptor beta chains share one sample of origin, sequenced in a study of T cells after yellow fever vaccination. Via MiXCR, TCRdb re-called the 5' RACE reads, giving one row per CDR3 protein. The data hold approximately 260,000 distinct CDR3 sequences, with 10% to 15% observed a single time. The sample was CD4+ T cells sorted from PBMCs, taken 45 days after the yellow fever booster vaccination. The receptors originated from a man aged 25 to 40 who received the YFV17D yellow fever vaccine.

The chain uses TRBV14 and TRBJ2-1; 8 bases align to TRBD2. The ends lost 4 bases at V and 8 bases at J; junction bases unmatched: 7. The germline gives CDR1 SGHDN, CDR2 FVKESK. CDR3 size: 14 residues. The CDR3 loop reads CASSRGLVQHEQFF. The CDR3 DNA reads TGTGCCAGCAGCCGGGGACTAGTTCAGCATGAGCAGTTCTTC.

The CDR3 sequence is CASGRGLAGAEQYF. CDR3 bases: TGTGCCAGCGGTAGGGGACTAGCGGGAGCCGAGCAGTACTTC. V usage is TRBV12-3 or TRBV12-4 and J usage is TRBJ2-7; 14 bases are shared with TRBD2. This CDR3 has 14 residues. The V segment lost 8 bases and the J segment 6 bases; nucleotides outside the gene matches: 6.

This clonotype has just a few counts. V and J are TRBV12-3 or TRBV12-4 and TRBJ1-1, with a weak D call TRBD1 (5 bases). The CDR3 sequence is 14 residues long. The V end was cut by 3 bases, the J end by 0 bases, with 8 bases between. CDR3 nucleotides: TGTGCCAGCAGTTTCGGGGCGTTGAACACTGAAGCTTTCTTT. This translates into CASSFGALNTEAFF.

This clonotype was recorded at least ten times. The chain combines TRBV6-1 with TRBJ2-5, with 7 nucleotides matching TRBD1. This CDR3 contains 14 residues. With 6 bases clipped from V and 4 bases from J, the junction kept 8 bases outside the gene matches. Germline V gives CDR1 MNHNS, CDR2 SASEGT. Written as DNA, the CDR3 is TGTGCCAGCAGCCGCCCCGGGACAGTAGAGACCCAGTACTTC. Encoded protein: CASSRPGTVETQYF.

This clonotype was picked up a small number of times. V usage is TRBV7-9 and J usage is TRBJ2-3; D is uncertain. The germline V and J ends were trimmed by 5 bases and 7 bases, with 13 bases remaining between them. Germline V lookup: CDR1 SEHNR, CDR2 FQNEAQ (reference sequence). The CDR3 consists of 13 residues. The CDR3 DNA reads as TGTGCCAGCAGCCCCCTTTGGCTAAATACGCAGTATTTT. Amino acid sequence: CASSPLWLNTQYF.

This chain connects TRBV29-1 to TRBJ1-1; D call uncertain. The CDR3 is 14 residues long. Germline lookup yields CDR1 SQVTM and CDR2 ANQGSEA. Trimming shortened V by 4 bases and J by 10 bases, and 22 bases separated the two germline ends. The CDR3 nucleotides are TGCAGCGTTGTTTATGGAGGTATTGGTGTTGGAGCTTTCTTT. Its protein product is CSVVYGGIGVGAFF.

In its sample, this clonotype was seen a few times. Written as DNA, the CDR3 is TGTGCCAGCAGTGAAATTACGGCCAGCGGAGAGGGGGAGACCCAGTACTTC. Amino acid sequence: CASSEITASGEGETQYF. V usage is TRBV2 and J usage is TRBJ2-5, with D possibly called TRBD1 or TRBD2 (5 bases each). Germline CDR1 is SNHLY and CDR2 is FYNNEI. The V and J ends lost 2 bases and 5 bases respectively, with 21 bases between them. The CDR3 is 17 residues long.

This clonotype appeared a few times. J is TRBJ2-2 and V is TRBV12-3 or TRBV12-4, with unresolved D. The CDR3 is made up of 15 amino acids. Trimming took 7 bases from V and 5 from J, leaving 17 bases between them. The DNA for the CDR3 is TGTGCCAGCACCCAACAGTCAGCGCGGACCGGGGAGCTGTTTTTT. It codes for CASTQQSARTGELFF.

The chain is built from TRBV7-8 and TRBJ1-2; D is uncertain. The V gene's germline CDR1 is SGHVS and CDR2 FQNEAQ. The V end was cut by 5 bases, the J end by 6 bases, with 16 bases between. There are 14 residues in the CDR3. CDR3 nucleotide sequence: TGTGCCAGCAGCCCCCCAGCGAACCTCGATGGCTACACCTTC. This sequence encodes CASSPPANLDGYTF.

The chain employs TRBV6-2 or TRBV6-3 and TRBJ1-1; TRBD1 is a possible D gene (5 bases). CDR3 length: 14 amino acids. Germline lookup yields CDR1 MNHEY and CDR2 SVGEGT. V was trimmed by 3 bases and J by 3 bases, leaving 11 bases between them. The CDR3 DNA reads as TGTGCCAGCAGTTATCAGGGAACGGACACTGAAGCTTTCTTT. The encoded protein is CASSYQGTDTEAFF.

V usage is TRBV14 and J usage is TRBJ2-7, with TRBD2 identical over 13 bases. The CDR3 totals 17 residues. Germline CDR1 SGHDN, CDR2 FVKESK. J lost 4 bases, V lost 2 bases, and 8 bases had no gene match. For the CDR3, the DNA is TGTGCCAGCAGCCAACTCCGGACTAGCGGGAGTCGGTACGAGCAGTACTTC. Protein sequence: CASSQLRTSGSRYEQYF.

The chain joins TRBV6-5 to TRBJ1-1; D unclear. The CDR3 sequence is 12 residues long. Germline assignment: CDR1 MNHEY and CDR2 SVGAGI. Trimming left V 7 bases short and J 2 bases short, with 8 bases between. This CDR3 is CASTTANTEAFF. CDR3 nucleotide sequence: TGTGCCAGCACCACCGCTAACACTGAAGCTTTCTTT.

This clonotype was counted between two and nine times. This rearrangement joins TRBV6-6 to TRBJ2-1; D uncertain. Trimming took 4 bases from V and 8 from J, leaving 12 bases between them. This CDR3 spans 13 amino acids. Germline CDR1 reads MNHNY; CDR2 reads SVGAGI (reference sequence). The DNA of the CDR3 is TGTGCCAGCAGTTTGCGTCCGGGCTATGAGCAGTTCTTC. Translating gives CASSLRPGYEQFF.

The V and J genes are TRBV9 and TRBJ2-3; D call uncertain. Trimming shortened V by 1 base and J by 0 bases, and 3 bases separated the two germline ends. CDR1 SGDLS and CDR2 YYNGEE come from the germline V gene. The CDR3 is made up of 13 amino acids. The CDR3 sequence: CASSVLSTDTQYF. The CDR3 region has the DNA TGTGCCAGCAGCGTATTAAGCACAGATACGCAGTATTTT.

This sequence joins TRBV5-1 and TRBJ2-3, with a possible D match to TRBD2 (5 bases). V shed 0 bases and J shed 3 bases, with 11 bases lying between them. CDR1 is SGHRS and CDR2 is YFSETQ in the germline V gene. This CDR3 contains 15 residues. The CDR3 nucleotides are TGCGCCAGCAGCTTGGGAGGGCCCAGGACAGATACGCAGTATTTT. Translating gives CASSLGGPRTDTQYF.

The table lists this clonotype with many counts. The gene calls are TRBV21-1 and TRBJ2-1. TRBV21-1 is assigned pseudogene status. The CDR3 has 15 amino acids. CDR3 in DNA: TGTGCCAGCAGCACACGGCAAGGGTATAGGAATGAGCAGTTCTTC. Its protein product is CASSTRQGYRNEQFF.

This clonotype was observed a handful of times. The chain employs TRBV15 and TRBJ2-7; D unclear. The CDR3 runs 14 residues. V gave up 0 bases and J gave up 6 bases, with 12 bases separating them. Germline V gene data show CDR1 as LNHNV and CDR2 as YYDKDF (reference sequence). CDR3 nucleotide sequence: TGTGCCACCAGCAGAGATCCAGCGTCTTCCGAGCAGTACTTC. This codes for CATSRDPASSEQYF. Supplemented by reference TRBV15 and TRBJ2-7, the full variable domain reads DAMVIQNPRYQVTQFGKPVTLSCSQTLNHNVMYWYQQKSSQAPKLLFHYYDKDFNNEADTPDNFQSRRPNTSFCFLDIRSPGLGDTAMYLCATSRDPASSEQYFGPGTRLTVT.

This clonotype was seen a few times. V and J are TRBV20-1 and TRBJ2-7, with D uncertain. Trimming took off 3 bases at V and 0 bases at J, with 6 bases between the two ends. Germline V gene data show CDR1 as DFQATT and CDR2 as SNEGSKA (reference sequence). The CDR3 consists of 12 residues. In DNA, the CDR3 is TGCAGTGCTAGCGGCGCCTCCTACGAGCAGTACTTC. Translation gives CSASGASYEQYF.